This TCR beta chain was recorded in a study of T cell responses to AZD1222 COVID-19 vaccine. Study-level results: CD4 TCRs linked to vaccination spanned spike, dominating at 160-218 and 743-854. Epitopes outside B.1.351 and B.1.1.7 mutated regions reportedly drew nearly half of spike TCRs. Most donors were white British, females outnumbered males, and clonal diversity was possibly underestimated.

As to this clone: Its specificity is not known.

Looked up from germline, CDR1 is MNHEY and CDR2 is SVGAGI. Trimming stripped 6 bases from V and 8 bases from J, with 11 bases between. CDR3 length equals 12 residues. Measured with immunoSEQ multiplex PCR; TCRdb has only the in-frame clones, and not every one. The sample records approximately 170,000 clones, roughly 93% being singletons. The starting material was peripheral blood, obtained on day 0 of AZD1222 vaccination. This chain links TRBV6-5 with TRBJ1-5; a possible D gene is TRBD1 (5 bases). The sequence came from an adult in good health. CDR3 DNA: TGTGCCAGCAGCTCCCAGGGAAAGCCCCAGCATTTT. This gives the protein CASSSQGKPQHF.